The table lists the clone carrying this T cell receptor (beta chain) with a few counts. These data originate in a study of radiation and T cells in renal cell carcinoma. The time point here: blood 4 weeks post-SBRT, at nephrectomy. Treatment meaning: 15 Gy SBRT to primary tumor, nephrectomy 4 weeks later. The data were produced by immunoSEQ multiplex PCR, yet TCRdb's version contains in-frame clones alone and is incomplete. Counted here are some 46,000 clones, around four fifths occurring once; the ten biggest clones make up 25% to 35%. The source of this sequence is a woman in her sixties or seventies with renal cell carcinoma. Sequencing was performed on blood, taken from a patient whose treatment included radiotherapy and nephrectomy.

The CDR3 sequence: CASREIGTEAFF. The CDR3, as DNA: TGCGCCAGCAGGGAAATTGGAACTGAAGCTTTCTTT. This chain links TRBV5-1 with TRBJ1-1; no clear D. This CDR3 contains 12 residues. CDR1 is SGHRS, CDR2 YFSETQ, per germline. V was pared by 5 bases and J by 5 bases, with 10 bases between.